This TCR beta chain emerged from a study of OX40 agonist ivuxolimab in advanced cancers. Describing the broader study: Ivuxolimab, which targeted the costimulatory receptor OX40 (CD134), was an agonistic, fully human IgG2 monoclonal antibody. The point of sequencing TCRbeta in the periphery was to test whether ivuxolimab changed TCR sequence diversity and drove clonal T-cell expansion. Of the approximately 50 dose-escalation patients, hepatocellular carcinoma was present in approximately 20, melanoma in roughly 15, renal cell carcinoma in 9 and head and neck cancer in 9. The dose-escalation cohort was roughly 87% male with a mean age of about 60 years, ranging from about 20 to 80. Prior anti-PD-1, anti-PD-L1 or anti-CTLA-4 therapy was permitted, and checkpoint inhibitors had been received by roughly 42% of dose-escalation patients. Partial responses occurred in three dose-escalation patients: two with cutaneous melanoma and one with hepatocellular carcinoma. The paper reports the monotherapy dose-escalation portion (N = 52 patients) of the phase I ivuxolimab trial. Intravenous ivuxolimab was administered to patients every 2 weeks at six dose levels: 0.01, 0.1, 0.3, 1.5, 3 and 10 mg/kg. Summary of the overall study and its limitations: In the 0.1-3.0 mg/kg groups, partial responders had among the lowest normalized peripheral clonal expansion, particularly in CD8+ T cells. After ivuxolimab, more expanded clones were found on average in CD8+ T cells than in CD4+ T cells. Antigen specificity was not determined for the clonally expanded peripheral T cells. Clonal expansion of both CD4+ and CD8+ blood T cells was observed from baseline to week 6 at doses 0.1 to 3.0 mg/kg. Low levels of normalized T-cell clonal expansion were also seen in some patients who did not respond.

About this clone itself: Its antigen target is currently unknown. No base qualities exist here, and no much larger clone lies one base off it.

Genomic DNA was isolated from the sorted cells so that the TCRbeta CDR3 region could be sequenced. The immunoSEQ Assay was used for sequencing of TCRbeta CDR3 regions. TCRdb carries this immuneACCESS record with in-frame sequences only. Its versions omit some clonotypes, under half of them owing to an unresolved V gene in the studies checked, with the rest unexplained. The sample has tens of thousands of clones on record, about 90% of them singletons. Around 1.7% of the sample lies in the top ten. Patients with autoimmune disease history or receiving systemic immunosuppression were excluded from the trial. In every dose cohort, peripheral blood was drawn for TCR sequencing at baseline, cycle 4 day 1, and cycle 7 day 1. Samples were obtained from an open-label, multicenter, first-in-human phase I dose-escalation trial of ivuxolimab. The trial enrolled adults with locally advanced or metastatic head and neck squamous cell, hepatocellular, melanoma or renal cell carcinoma. Before TCR sequencing, CD4+ and CD8+ T cells were separately sorted from peripheral blood.

Trimming removed 6 bases from V and 8 bases from J, leaving 16 bases between the germline ends. The CDR3 spans 14 residues, from the cysteine through the phenylalanine. The DNA shown is the 42-base CDR3, in frame from base 1. As encoded in the germline V gene, CDR1 is MNHEY while CDR2 is SVGAGI. Sample: CD4+ or CD8+ T cells sorted from blood, taken in a trial of the OX40 agonist ivuxolimab. The chain couples TRBV6-5 to TRBJ1-4, with an unclear D gene assignment. The receptor was isolated from an adult with an advanced solid tumor such as melanoma, head and neck, liver or kidney cancer. The CDR3 here reads CASSLTRTLEKLFF. The DNA is as follows: TGTGCCAGCAGCCTGACACGGACTTTGGAAAAACTGTTTTTT.